The 19 T cell receptor beta chains given below trace back to one sample, sequenced in a study of molecular identifiers for immune sequencing clone quantification. A single record per CDR3 protein comes from TCRdb applying MiXCR to the PCR reads. The data hold about 630,000 distinct CDR3 sequences, with around 25% observed a single time. What was sequenced was naive CD8+ T cells from blood, with Jurkat cell RNA spiked in. The subset was: FACS-sorted CD8+CD4-CCR7+CD45RA+ naive T cells. These receptors came from a human donor in good health. Some libraries in this study had Jurkat cell RNA spiked in.

For this clonotype: A much larger clone is a single base away; this may be a read error. V usage is TRBV4-2 and J usage is TRBJ2-7; TRBD2 matches 8 bases. V trimming: 3 bases; J trimming: 7 bases; junction bases outside the gene matches: 5. CDR3 length: 13 residues. The germline V gene encodes CDR1 LGHNA and CDR2 YNFKEQ. Here the CDR3 DNA reads TGTGCCAGCAGCCAGGGACTAGATGTGGAGCAGTACTTC. As protein: CASSQGLDVEQYF.

This clonotype was counted ten times or more. This chain links TRBV19 with TRBJ1-5, with D possibly TRBD1 on 5 matching bases. V lost 1 base to trimming and J lost 6 bases, with 13 bases between them. CDR1 is LNHDA, CDR2 SQIVND, per germline (reference sequence). This CDR3 spans 15 amino acids. This CDR3 reads CASSIGQLGGQPQHF. The CDR3 coding sequence is TGTGCCAGTAGTATAGGACAGTTGGGGGGTCAGCCCCAGCATTTT.

The genes are TRBV13 and TRBJ2-2; TRBD1 matches at 9 bases. The CDR3 covers 18 residues. Germline assignment: CDR1 PRHDT and CDR2 FYEKMQ (reference sequence). J gave up 5 bases and V 5 bases, and 15 bases lay outside the gene matches. CDR3 amino acids: CASSPYPLGQGRTGELFF. The DNA of the CDR3 is TGTGCCAGCAGCCCTTATCCGTTGGGACAGGGACGTACCGGGGAGCTGTTTTTT.

To note about this clonotype: At one of its ends the junction is not consistent with the germline gene, which may arise from a read error. CDR3 region: CASSLGAVTETQYF. The CDR3 DNA sequence: TGTGCCAGCAGCTTAGGGGCCGTAACAGAAACGCAGTATTTT. This rearrangement joins TRBV7-9 to TRBJ2-3; the D is unclear. The CDR3 is 14 amino acids. Germline V CDR1 and CDR2: SEHNR, FQNEAQ (reference sequence).

Remarks on this clonotype: One end of the junction varies from germline; a read error may be responsible. The rearrangement joins TRBV7-6 to TRBJ2-3, with D hard to call. The CDR3 contains 13 residues. Germline V CDR1 and CDR2: SGHVS, FNYEAQ. The CDR3 nucleotides are TGTGCCAGCAGCAGAGAAAGAACAGATACGCGGTATTTT. The encoded protein is CASSRERTDTRYF. The complete variable domain, with remaining parts taken from reference TRBV7-6 and TRBJ2-3, reads GAGVSQSPRYKVTKRGQDVALRCDPISGHVSLYWYRQALGQGPEFLTYFNYEAQQDKSGLPNDRFSAERPEGSISTLTIQRTEQRDSAMYRCASSRERTDTRYFGPGTRLTVL.

This clonotype has at least ten counts. This chain links TRBV28 with TRBJ1-6; tentatively, D is TRBD1 (5 bases). The germline CDR1 and CDR2 sequences are MDHEN and SYDVKM. The V gene lost 5 bases and the J gene lost 8 bases, with 16 bases spanning the gap. The CDR3 covers 15 residues. CDR3 coding DNA: TGTGCCAGCAGTAGTCAGGGATCGGGTGATTCACCCCTCCACTTT. Translation gives CASSSQGSGDSPLHF.

This clonotype came up a few times. V gene TRBV2 combines with J gene TRBJ2-5; 9 nucleotides line up with TRBD1. Per germline, CDR1 SNHLY and CDR2 FYNNEI. This CDR3 contains 14 residues. Unmatched junction bases numbered 6, after V lost 5 bases and J lost 5 bases. CDR3 nucleotide sequence: TGTGCCAGCAGTCGCCACGACAGGGGGGAGACCCAGTACTTC. It yields the protein CASSRHDRGETQYF.

The chain has TRBV20-1 and TRBJ2-2, with a weak D call TRBD2 (7 bases). The germline CDR1 and CDR2 sequences are DFQATT and SNEGSKA (reference sequence). The ends were cut back, 0 bases at V and 7 bases at J, with 12 bases in the middle. The CDR3 totals 14 residues. CDR3 in amino acids: CSARERGRGGELFF. CDR3 in DNA: TGCAGTGCTAGAGAGCGGGGGCGGGGCGGGGAGCTGTTTTTT.

This clonotype was recorded at least ten times. CDR3 DNA: TGTGCCAGCAGTTTTGGATCGCGGGGGCCCTACGAGCAGTACTTC. Translating it yields CASSFGSRGPYEQYF. The rearrangement links TRBV28 to TRBJ2-7; possible D gene TRBD2, 7 bases. Germline values: CDR1 MDHEN, CDR2 SYDVKM. The CDR3 is 15 residues long. V was trimmed by 3 bases and J by 2 bases, leaving 14 bases between them.

In the case of this clonotype: An end of the junction does not agree with germline; a read error may underlie this. In DNA, the CDR3 is TGTGCCAGCAGTCCTTTCATTACAGATACGCGGTATTTT. It is translated as CASSPFITDTRYF. The chain employs TRBV12-3 or TRBV12-4 and TRBJ2-3; D call uncertain. The CDR3 has 13 amino acids.

Concerning this clonotype itself: Given a much more abundant clone one base away, this may be a read error. The genes are TRBV29-1 and TRBJ1-1, with D hard to call. Germline V gene sequence: CDR1 SQVTM, CDR2 ANQGSEA. This CDR3 comprises 15 residues. The CDR3 sequence: CSVEDFGHMNPEAFF. In DNA form, the CDR3 reads TGCAGCGTTGAAGATTTCGGGCATATGAACCCTGAAGCTTTCTTT.

Concerning this clonotype: It may be a read error: a sequence one base away is much more abundant. V usage is TRBV24-1 and J usage is TRBJ1-5; TRBD1 matches 8 bases. Per the germline V gene, CDR1 is KGHDR and CDR2 is SFDVKD. Trimming took 9 bases from V and 6 from J; bases not matched to a gene: 9. The CDR3 consists of 14 residues. CDR3 in DNA: TGTGCCACCGGGACAGGTTATTCTGGTCAGCCCCAGCATTTT. It is translated as CATGTGYSGQPQHF.

This clonotype was seen ten or more times. V usage is TRBV5-4 and J usage is TRBJ2-3, with 10 bases lining up with TRBD1. The germline V gene encodes CDR1 SGHNT and CDR2 YYREEE (reference sequence). Trimming took 0 bases from V and 3 from J; bases not matched to a gene: 4. CDR3 size: 16 residues. CDR3 region: CASSLGQGAGTDTQYF. The CDR3, as DNA: TGTGCCAGCAGCTTGGGACAGGGGGCTGGAACAGATACGCAGTATTTT.

The chain couples TRBV6-5 to TRBJ2-5; 10 nucleotides align to TRBD2. There are 16 residues in the CDR3. Germline V gene sequence: CDR1 MNHEY, CDR2 SVGAGI. Losses at the gene ends were 6 bases for V and 5 bases for J; bases not matched to a gene: 12. CDR3 in amino acids: CASRLPSGGLPETQYF. The CDR3 nucleotides are TGTGCCAGCAGGCTGCCTAGCGGGGGCCTCCCCGAGACCCAGTACTTC.

This clonotype was recorded many times. This sequence joins TRBV30 and TRBJ2-5; D gene unclear. CDR3 length equals 12 residues. V shed 3 bases and J shed 10 bases, with 15 bases lying between them. Germline V gene sequence: CDR1 GTSNPN, CDR2 SVGIG (reference sequence). The CDR3 loop reads CAWSPVGWVQYF. The CDR3 DNA sequence: TGTGCCTGGAGCCCCGTAGGATGGGTCCAGTACTTC.

This clonotype was seen at least ten times. Here the CDR3 DNA reads TGTGCCAGCAGCTCACAACACAGGGGGAACACTGAAGCTTTCTTT. It specifies CASSSQHRGNTEAFF. The V gene is TRBV13, the J gene TRBJ1-1; 7 bases map to TRBD1. The trim removed 4 bases at V and 1 base at J, leaving 6 bases unmatched. Germline-derived CDR1 and CDR2 are PRHDT and FYEKMQ (reference sequence). CDR3 length: 15 residues.

This clonotype was counted a few times. V and J are TRBV18 and TRBJ2-2, with a possible D match to TRBD2 (5 bases). Trimming pared 3 bases from V and 3 bases from J, leaving 11 bases between. Germline CDR1 KGHSH, CDR2 LQKENI. This CDR3 has 15 residues. CDR3 nucleotides: TGTGCCAGCTCACCCTCGGAGGAACACACCGGGGAGCTGTTTTTT. The encoded protein is CASSPSEEHTGELFF.

This clonotype was found many times. This rearrangement joins TRBV6-2 or TRBV6-3 to TRBJ2-3; D may be TRBD1 (6 bases). From germline, CDR1 is MNHEY and CDR2 SVGEGT. The CDR3 consists of 13 residues. The germline V and J ends were trimmed by 4 bases and 6 bases, with 11 bases remaining between them. CDR3 region: CASSWTVADTQYF. The CDR3 DNA sequence: TGTGCCAGCAGTTGGACAGTGGCGGATACGCAGTATTTT.

V is TRBV6-2 or TRBV6-3 and J is TRBJ2-1; D ambiguous. Deletions cut 6 bases from V and 8 bases from J, with 14 bases between. The CDR3 has 13 residues. CDR1 MNHEY and CDR2 SVGEGT come from the germline V gene. The CDR3 protein is CASRRTQVDEQFF. The CDR3 region has the DNA TGTGCCAGCAGGAGGACCCAGGTGGATGAGCAGTTCTTC.